The 30 T cell receptor beta chains below were found in one sample sequenced in a study of CD8 T cells in Susac syndrome. Random hexamers were used to reverse transcribe about 0.5 to 1 ug of RNA. TCRdb independently ran MiXCR on the immunoSEQ multiplex PCR reads; one entry per CDR3 protein. The table includes about 250,000 distinct CDR3 sequences, 85% to 95% detected once. The material sequenced was CD4+ T cells from PBMCs. The receptors come from a human donor with multiple sclerosis.

The V and J genes are TRBV19 and TRBJ2-7, with TRBD1 as a possible D gene (6 bases). Germline CDR1 reads LNHDA; CDR2 reads SQIVND (reference sequence). CDR3 size: 14 residues. V was clipped by 4 bases and J by 2 bases, with 12 bases between them. The CDR3 is CASSRQEPAYEQYV. DNA for the CDR3: TGTGCCAGTAGTAGACAGGAACCGGCCTACGAGCAGTACGTC.

The chain combines TRBV12-3 or TRBV12-4 with TRBJ2-5, with no clear D. The CDR3 extends over 14 amino acids. The V end lost 0 bases, the J end lost 4 bases, and 9 bases lay between the germline ends. The CDR3 bases are TGTGCCAGCAGTTTAGCGGGTTCGGTAGAGACCCAGTACTTC. Protein sequence: CASSLAGSVETQYF.

This clonotype was detected once. The chain recombines TRBV30 with TRBJ1-1; TRBD1 is a possible D gene (5 bases). Per germline, CDR1 GTSNPN and CDR2 SVGIG (reference sequence). The CDR3 length is 14 residues. Trimming pared 3 bases from V and 5 bases from J, leaving 16 bases between. The CDR3 bases are TGTGCCTGGAGCGGAGACACTTGGGGGACTGAAGCTTTCTTT. Its translation: CAWSGDTWGTEAFF.

This chain links TRBV27 with TRBJ2-6; no clear D gene. The ends were cut back, 3 bases at V and 0 bases at J, with 3 bases in the middle. Germline lookup yields CDR1 MNHEY and CDR2 SMNVEV (reference sequence). There are 14 residues in the CDR3. For the CDR3, the DNA is TGTGCCAGCAGTTTCCTCTCTGGGGCCAACGTCCTGACTTTC. This sequence encodes CASSFLSGANVLTF.

The V gene is TRBV29-1, the J gene TRBJ2-7, with D perhaps given as TRBD1 or TRBD2 (5 bases each). The CDR3 consists of 12 residues. V lost 6 bases and J lost 0, with 9 bases in between. Germline loops: CDR1 SQVTM, CDR2 ANQGSEA. CDR3 DNA: TGCAGCGTACGGGACGGCTCCTACGAGCAGTACTTC. Residues: CSVRDGSYEQYF.

Here the CDR3 DNA reads TGCGCCAGCAGCTCCCGACTAGGTCAAGAGACCCAGTACTTC. Residues: CASSSRLGQETQYF. The chain is built from TRBV5-1 and TRBJ2-5; D perhaps matches TRBD2 (6 bases). Between the trimmed V and J ends, which lost 3 bases and 2 bases, there was a span of 11 bases. The CDR3 extends over 14 amino acids. Germline loops: CDR1 SGHRS, CDR2 YFSETQ. The full variable domain, completed using reference TRBV5-1 and TRBJ2-5, is KAGVTQTPRYLIKTRGQQVTLSCSPISGHRSVSWYQQTPGQGLQFLFEYFSETQRNKGNFPGRFSGRQFSNSRSEMNVSTLELGDSALYLCASSSRLGQETQYFGPGTRLLVL.

The rearrangement joins TRBV24-1 to TRBJ2-1, with TRBD2 matching over 9 bases. J was trimmed by 9 bases and V by 2 bases; bases with no gene match: 19. CDR3 size: 19 residues. From germline, CDR1 is KGHDR and CDR2 SFDVKD. Written as DNA, the CDR3 is TGTGCCACCAGTGATTCGAGGATGCTTTGGCGGGGGGGCTCCGTTGAGCAGTTCTTC. Protein product: CATSDSRMLWRGGSVEQFF.

This clonotype was picked up one time. The V call is TRBV20-1, the J call TRBJ2-7; 8 nucleotides match TRBD2. The CDR3 contains 16 residues. The V gene end was trimmed by 0 bases and the J gene end by 3 bases; junction bases not matched to a gene: 10. Germline-derived CDR1 and CDR2 are DFQATT and SNEGSKA (reference sequence). Here the CDR3 DNA reads TGCAGTGCTAGAGAACTAGCGGCCGGGGGCGGCTACGAGCAGTACGTC. Amino acids: CSARELAAGGGYEQYV.

The rearrangement joins TRBV10-3 to TRBJ2-2; unclear D gene. Germline values: CDR1 ENHRY, CDR2 SYGVKD. The length of the CDR3 is 14 residues. Trimming removed 7 bases at V and 2 bases at J, with 11 bases between. CDR3 loop: CAITETANTGELFF. The CDR3 nucleotides are TGTGCCATCACCGAGACGGCCAACACCGGGGAGCTGTTTTTT.

The rearrangement joins TRBV12-3 or TRBV12-4 to TRBJ2-7; D possibly corresponds to TRBD1 (6 bases). The ends were cut back, 6 bases at V and 7 bases at J, with 16 bases in the middle. CDR3 length: 13 amino acids. Here the CDR3 DNA reads TGTGCCAGCAGCATGACAGGACAAAGGGAGCAGTACTTC. Translated: CASSMTGQREQYF.

The chain carries TRBV14 and TRBJ2-3, with 12 bases aligning to TRBD2. The V gene's germline CDR1 is SGHDN and CDR2 FVKESK. This CDR3 region has 15 residues. Trimming cost V 4 bases and J 8 bases; bases outside gene matches: 7. The chain's CDR3 is CASSLLGLAGSTQYF. For the CDR3, the DNA is TGTGCCAGCAGCCTTCTCGGACTAGCGGGAAGTACGCAGTATTTT.

V is TRBV29-1 and J is TRBJ1-3, with 10 bases fitting TRBD1. Germline loops: CDR1 SQVTM, CDR2 ANQGSEA. V lost 7 bases and J lost 2; bases outside the gene matches: 2. The CDR3 spans 13 residues. The CDR3 sequence is CSGGTGAGNTIYF. The CDR3 DNA follows: TGCAGCGGGGGGACAGGGGCTGGAAACACCATATATTTT.

The gene calls are TRBV5-1 and TRBJ1-1; D is undetermined. The CDR3 consists of 11 residues. Trimming pared 0 bases from V and 8 bases from J, leaving 5 bases between. Germline V CDR1 and CDR2: SGHRS, YFSETQ. CDR3 region: CASSLEEEAFF. The CDR3 region has the DNA TGCGCCAGCAGCTTGGAGGAAGAAGCTTTCTTT.

The chain uses TRBV27 and TRBJ2-5; the D gene is possibly TRBD1 (5 bases). Trimming pared 6 bases from V and 5 bases from J, leaving 25 bases between. The CDR3 runs 17 residues. Germline values: CDR1 MNHEY, CDR2 SMNVEV (reference sequence). The CDR3 reads CASSLRGPGKIVETQYF. CDR3 DNA sequence: TGTGCCAGCAGCCTAAGGGGTCCAGGGAAGATAGTCGAGACCCAGTACTTC.

V and J are TRBV6-6 and TRBJ1-2; possible D gene TRBD1, 5 bases. V was cut by 7 bases and J by 1 base, with 19 bases left in between. The CDR3 contains 16 residues. Germline loops: CDR1 MNHNY, CDR2 SVGAGI (reference sequence). CDR3 region: CASTDRGEEGNYGYTF. In DNA, the CDR3 is TGTGCCAGCACCGACCGGGGGGAAGAGGGTAACTATGGCTACACCTTC.

This chain uses TRBV20-1 with TRBJ2-2, with D perhaps matching TRBD1 (5 bases). The CDR3 has 16 residues. V was cut by 0 bases and J by 5 bases, with 16 bases left in between. Germline values: CDR1 DFQATT, CDR2 SNEGSKA (reference sequence). The CDR3 spells CSARDPAQGQTGELFF. The CDR3 coding sequence is TGCAGTGCTAGAGATCCCGCGCAGGGCCAAACCGGGGAGCTGTTTTTT.

The chain joins TRBV6-6 to TRBJ1-1; a weak D match, TRBD1 (5 bases). The V end was cut by 5 bases, the J end by 5 bases, with 12 bases between. Germline loops: CDR1 MNHNY, CDR2 SVGAGI (reference sequence). This CDR3 region has 13 residues. Here the CDR3 DNA reads TGTGCCAGCAGTCGCCTAGGGGATACTGAAGCTTTCTTT. The encoded protein is CASSRLGDTEAFF.

The chain recombines TRBV5-1 with TRBJ2-7; D is perhaps TRBD1 (6 bases). The V gene's germline CDR1 is SGHRS and CDR2 YFSETQ. The CDR3 has 13 amino acids. The V end lost 4 bases, the J end lost 3 bases, and 11 bases lay between the germline ends. Here the CDR3 reads CASSQLQGYEQYF. DNA of the CDR3: TGCGCCAGCAGCCAACTACAGGGCTACGAGCAGTACTTC.

V usage is TRBV6-6 and J usage is TRBJ1-5, with no clear D. Per the germline V gene, CDR1 is MNHNY and CDR2 is SVGAGI (reference sequence). The CDR3 is 13 amino acids. CDR3 residues: CAAQDYSNQPQHF. For the CDR3, the DNA is TGTGCGGCGCAGGATTATAGCAATCAGCCCCAGCATTTT.

This chain connects TRBV5-6 to TRBJ2-7; the D gene could be TRBD1 or TRBD2 (5 bases each). V was pared by 4 bases and J by 5 bases, with 19 bases between. Germline V gives CDR1 SGHDT, CDR2 YYEEEE. The CDR3 consists of 15 residues. In nucleotides, the CDR3 is TGTGCCAGCAGCCTAGAGGGGAGTTCAAGGGACGAGCAGTACTTC. Protein sequence: CASSLEGSSRDEQYF. Drawing the rest from reference TRBV5-6 and TRBJ2-7, the complete variable domain is DAGVTQSPTHLIKTRGQQVTLRCSPKSGHDTVSWYQQALGQGPQFIFQYYEEEERQRGNFPDRFSGHQFPNYSSELNVNALLLGDSALYLCASSLEGSSRDEQYFGPGTRLTVT.

This chain uses TRBV11-3 with TRBJ2-2; 11 bases map to TRBD1. Losses at the gene ends were 1 base for V and 4 bases for J; bases not matched to a gene: 2. Germline CDR1 SGHNT, CDR2 YENEEA. The CDR3 runs 16 residues. The CDR3 coding sequence is TGTGCCAGCAGCTTAGCTGGGACAGGGGGCACCGGGGAGCTGTTTTTT. It codes for CASSLAGTGGTGELFF.

This clonotype has a single count. The chain combines TRBV7-6 with TRBJ2-2; TRBD2 agrees at 7 bases. The CDR3 totals 17 residues. Germline values: CDR1 SGHVS, CDR2 FNYEAQ. V shed 5 bases, J shed 0 bases, and the junction held 9 bases outside the gene matches. The CDR3 loop is CASSVLMTSPNTGELFF. The CDR3 DNA follows: TGTGCCAGCAGCGTCCTAATGACTAGCCCGAACACCGGGGAGCTGTTTTTT.

A single count supports this clonotype. V is TRBV2 and J is TRBJ2-2, with a possible D match to TRBD2 (7 bases). CDR3 length: 14 residues. Deletions cut 2 bases from V and 8 bases from J, with 12 bases between. Germline assignment: CDR1 SNHLY and CDR2 FYNNEI. The CDR3, as DNA: TGTGCCAGCAGTGAATCGGGGGGCAGGGGGGAGCTGTTTTTT. This translates into CASSESGGRGELFF.

This rearrangement joins TRBV19 to TRBJ1-2; 12 nucleotides match TRBD1. This CDR3 has 12 amino acids. Germline V CDR1 and CDR2: LNHDA, SQIVND (reference sequence). Trimming at V came to 8 bases and at J to 8 bases, leaving 3 bases not matched to a gene. In DNA, the CDR3 is TGTGCCAGTGGGACAGGGGGCGTCGGCTACACCTTC. Translating it yields CASGTGGVGYTF.

This chain links TRBV28 with TRBJ1-2; D ambiguous. The germline CDR1 and CDR2 sequences are MDHEN and SYDVKM. The CDR3 spans 12 residues. Trimming removed 3 bases at V and 5 bases at J, with 7 bases between. The CDR3 spells CASSLFPYGYTF. The CDR3 DNA sequence: TGTGCCAGCAGTTTGTTCCCATATGGCTACACCTTC.

The chain links TRBV27 to TRBJ2-2; the match to TRBD2 covers 8 bases. V was clipped by 8 bases and J by 6 bases; unmatched bases: 8. This CDR3 region has 14 residues. CDR1 and CDR2 from the germline V gene are MNHEY and SMNVEV (reference sequence). The CDR3 DNA reads TGTGCCAGCCTCAGCGGGAGCGTCGCCGGGGAGCTGTTTTTT. It codes for CASLSGSVAGELFF.

J is TRBJ1-1 and V is TRBV2; D is perhaps TRBD1 (6 bases). Germline CDR1 reads SNHLY; CDR2 reads FYNNEI. V gave up 6 bases and J gave up 6 bases, with 17 bases separating them. The CDR3 has 14 residues. The CDR3 loop is CASRSQGPTAEAFF. In DNA form, the CDR3 reads TGTGCCAGCAGGTCACAGGGCCCGACGGCTGAAGCTTTCTTT.

V usage is TRBV12-3 or TRBV12-4 and J usage is TRBJ1-2, with TRBD1 as a possible D gene (5 bases). CDR3 length equals 14 residues. Trimming pared 4 bases from V and 8 bases from J, leaving 17 bases between. CDR3 loop: CASSSRGGARGYTF. CDR3 coding DNA: TGTGCCAGCAGTTCCCGCGGAGGGGCGCGGGGCTACACCTTC.

The chain carries TRBV12-3 or TRBV12-4 and TRBJ2-5; D perhaps matches TRBD2 (6 bases). The CDR3 has 17 residues. V lost 3 bases and J lost 2, with 19 bases in between. The CDR3 here is CASSFGVVGRSQETQYF. In nucleotides, the CDR3 is TGTGCCAGCAGTTTCGGGGTTGTGGGGAGGAGTCAAGAGACCCAGTACTTC.

The chain joins TRBV7-7 to TRBJ2-5; D is undetermined. CDR3 size: 13 residues. The germline V gene encodes CDR1 SSHAT and CDR2 FNYEAQ (reference sequence). Trimming left V 5 bases short and J 5 bases short, with 12 bases between. In nucleotides, the CDR3 is TGTGCCAGCAGCCCGCGACCCGAGGAGACCCAGTACTTC. As protein: CASSPRPEETQYF.